Each of the 19 T cell receptor beta chains below was sequenced from the same sample in a study of identical twins. TCRdb re-called the 5' RACE reads through MiXCR, storing one row per CDR3 protein. The sample consists of just over 500,000 distinct CDR3 sequences, roughly a fifth of them appearing once. Another study also made use of these data, one on T cells expressing NK-cell markers.

Sequencing was carried out using CD4+ T cells sorted from blood. These TCRs come from a woman in her late teens or twenties in good health.

This sequence joins TRBV6-2 or TRBV6-3 and TRBJ2-4; D may be TRBD1 (5 bases). The CDR3 runs to 14 residues. Trimming stripped 7 bases from V and 6 bases from J, with 16 bases between. Germline CDR1 is MNHEY and CDR2 is SVGEGT. The CDR3 spells CASTNDSTVNIQYF. CDR3 sequence (DNA): TGTGCCAGCACTAACGACAGTACAGTAAACATTCAGTACTTC.

V is TRBV9 and J is TRBJ2-2, with 12 bases aligning to TRBD1. Germline assignment: CDR1 SGDLS and CDR2 YYNGEE. Trimming cost V 5 bases and J 5 bases; bases outside gene matches: 7. This CDR3 has 16 amino acids. The CDR3, as DNA: TGTGCCAGCAGAGATCCGGGACAGGGGGCGACCGGGGAGCTGTTTTTT. Its translation: CASRDPGQGATGELFF. The full variable domain, rest sourced from reference TRBV9 and TRBJ2-2, is DSGVTQTPKHLITATGQRVTLRCSPRSGDLSVYWYQQSLDQGLQFLIQYYNGEERAKGNILERFSAQQFPDLHSELNLSSLELGDSALYFCASRDPGQGATGELFFGEGSRLTVL.

This clonotype was detected ten times or more. The CDR3 reads CSVVRGLGEKLFF. The CDR3 nucleotides are TGCAGCGTTGTAAGGGGTCTCGGCGAAAAACTGTTTTTT. The rearrangement links TRBV29-1 to TRBJ1-4; D may be TRBD1 (5 bases). Per germline, CDR1 SQVTM and CDR2 ANQGSEA. V was cut by 4 bases and J by 8 bases, with 14 bases left in between. This CDR3 contains 13 residues.

The genes are TRBV20-1 and TRBJ2-1, with D perhaps matching TRBD2 (6 bases). The CDR3 length is 18 residues. Trimming took 0 bases from V and 9 from J, leaving 27 bases between them. CDR1 is DFQATT and CDR2 is SNEGSKA in the germline V gene (reference sequence). CDR3: CSARDRRVGTSQRSEQFF. The DNA of the CDR3 is TGCAGTGCTAGAGATCGAAGAGTGGGGACTTCTCAGCGGAGTGAGCAGTTCTTC.

The chain carries TRBV29-1 and TRBJ2-5; D possibly corresponds to TRBD1 (6 bases). Trimming took off 6 bases at V and 5 bases at J, with 16 bases between the two ends. Germline CDR1 is SQVTM and CDR2 is ANQGSEA. CDR3 length equals 13 residues. For the CDR3, the DNA is TGCAGCGTGAAACGGGACACCGTGGAGACCCAGTACTTC. Its protein product is CSVKRDTVETQYF. Together with reference TRBV29-1 and TRBJ2-5, the CDR3 gives the full variable domain: SAVISQKPSRDICQRGTSLTIQCQVDSQVTMMFWYRQQPGQSLTLIATANQGSEATYESGFVIDKFPISRPNLTFSTLTVSNMSPEDSSIYLCSVKRDTVETQYFGPGTRLLVL.

The chain links TRBV11-2 to TRBJ2-5; 10 bases are a match to TRBD1. This CDR3 has 18 amino acids. In germline, CDR1 is SGHAT, CDR2 FQNNGV. V trimming: 1 base; J trimming: 6 bases; junction bases outside the gene matches: 14. Written as DNA, the CDR3 is TGTGCCAGCAGCTTAGTGGGGGACAGGGGCCCTTCGGGGAAGACCCAGTACTTC. The encoded protein is CASSLVGDRGPSGKTQYF.

This clonotype was counted a few times. The CDR3 loop is CASTVGQGEGRIHF. The CDR3 coding sequence is TGTGCCAGCACCGTTGGACAGGGAGAAGGGCGGATCCACTTT. This rearrangement joins TRBV6-1 to TRBJ1-6; 8 bases agree with TRBD1. Germline V gene lookup returns CDR1 MNHNS and CDR2 SASEGT. This CDR3 region has 14 residues. V trimming: 7 bases; J trimming: 17 bases; junction bases outside the gene matches: 16.

On this clonotype: One end of the junction is discordant with germline, which a read error may explain. This chain uses TRBV7-2 with TRBJ2-7, with a weak D call TRBD2 (6 bases). The CDR3 covers 15 residues. CDR1 is SGHTA, CDR2 FQGNSA, per germline. CDR3 protein: CASTLAGEASYDQYF. The CDR3 DNA reads TGTGCCAGCACCCTTGCCGGGGAGGCGTCCTACGACCAGTACTTC.

The J gene is TRBJ2-3, the V gene TRBV5-1; maybe TRBD2 (6 bases). Germline V gene sequence: CDR1 SGHRS, CDR2 YFSETQ. Deletions cut 4 bases from V and 1 base from J, with 13 bases between. This CDR3 spans 15 amino acids. This chain's CDR3 is CASSGSSSGTDTQYF. For the CDR3, the DNA is TGCGCCAGCAGCGGCTCTTCTAGCGGCACAGATACGCAGTATTTT.

This chain uses TRBV20-1 with TRBJ2-7; 9 bases line up with TRBD2. Germline loops: CDR1 DFQATT, CDR2 SNEGSKA (reference sequence). This CDR3 has 12 amino acids. The V and J ends lost 4 bases and 3 bases, in that order; junction bases with no gene match: 1. In nucleotides, the CDR3 is TGCAGTGCTACTAGCGGGGTCTACGAGCAGTACTTC. This sequence encodes CSATSGVYEQYF.

The chain is built from TRBV29-1 and TRBJ2-3; the D call may be TRBD1 or TRBD2 (5 bases each). V lost 7 bases, J lost 2 bases, and 16 bases lay in between. Germline CDR1 is SQVTM and CDR2 is ANQGSEA. CDR3 length: 14 amino acids. This CDR3 reads CSATRDPATDTQYF. CDR3 DNA: TGCAGCGCAACCCGGGACCCCGCCACAGATACGCAGTATTTT.

This clonotype was seen at least ten times. The chain has TRBV6-5 and TRBJ1-1; possibly TRBD1 for D (6 bases). This CDR3 comprises 13 residues. The V end was cut by 6 bases, the J end by 4 bases, with 12 bases between. The germline V gene has CDR1 MNHEY and CDR2 SVGAGI. The CDR3 reads CASSYRAPTEAFF. CDR3 DNA sequence: TGTGCCAGCAGCTACAGGGCACCCACTGAAGCTTTCTTT.

This clonotype was picked up a small number of times. The V gene is TRBV11-1, the J gene TRBJ2-5, with D tentatively TRBD1 or TRBD2 (6 bases each). Trimming took 1 base from V and 1 from J, leaving 16 bases between them. CDR3 length: 17 residues. Germline values: CDR1 SGHAT, CDR2 FQDESV (reference sequence). CDR3 coding DNA: TGTGCCAGCAGCTTAGGGACGTCGGGGGCCCTCCAAGAGACCCAGTACTTC. This gives the protein CASSLGTSGALQETQYF. The whole variable domain, filled in from reference TRBV11-1 and TRBJ2-5, reads EAEVAQSPRYKITEKSQAVAFWCDPISGHATLYWYRQILGQGPELLVQFQDESVVDDSQLPKDRFSAERLKGVDSTLKIQPAELGDSAMYLCASSLGTSGALQETQYFGPGTRLLVL.

This clonotype occurred once. This chain joins TRBV10-3 and TRBJ2-1; D uncertain. Trimming took 4 bases from V and 6 from J, leaving 10 bases between them. CDR3 size: 13 residues. The germline V gene has CDR1 ENHRY and CDR2 SYGVKD. CDR3 in DNA: TGTGCCATCAGTGCCTTAGAAGGCAATGAGCAGTTCTTC. Its protein product is CAISALEGNEQFF.

This clonotype was found a few times. V usage is TRBV20-1 and J usage is TRBJ2-7; the D gene could be TRBD1 or TRBD2 (5 bases each). This CDR3 contains 13 residues. Germline V CDR1 and CDR2: DFQATT, SNEGSKA (reference sequence). V dropped 1 base and J dropped 3 bases, with 10 bases sitting between them. The CDR3 DNA is TGCAGTGCTAGAGCCGGGACGGGCTACGAGCAGTACTTC. This gives the protein CSARAGTGYEQYF.

Points on this clonotype: At one boundary the junction diverges from the germline segment, which might be a read error. This chain joins TRBV25-1 and TRBJ1-1, with a tentative D call TRBD1 (5 bases). The CDR3 loop spans 9 amino acids. The germline CDR1 and CDR2 sequences are MGHDK and SYGVNS. Here the CDR3 DNA reads TGTGCCAGCAGTTCCGGGACGTACTTT. Protein sequence: CASSSGTYF. The entire variable domain, with the rest obtained from reference TRBV25-1 and TRBJ1-1, is as follows: EADIYQTPRYLVIGTGKKITLECSQTMGHDKMYWYQQDPGMELHLIHYSYGVNSTEKGDLSSESTVSRIRTEHFPLTLESARPSHTSQYLCASSSGTYFGQGTRLTVV.

The chain couples TRBV5-1 to TRBJ2-5; the D gene is possibly TRBD1 (5 bases). Germline CDR1 is SGHRS and CDR2 is YFSETQ. The CDR3 spans 14 residues. Trimming removed 0 bases at V and 4 bases at J, with 10 bases between. CDR3 residues: CASSLGQMTETQYF. CDR3 sequence (DNA): TGCGCCAGCAGCTTGGGACAGATGACAGAGACCCAGTACTTC.

The chain combines TRBV20-1 with TRBJ2-7, with TRBD1 as a possible D gene (6 bases). CDR3 length equals 12 residues. V was clipped by 6 bases and J by 6 bases, with 15 bases between them. CDR1 and CDR2 (germline): DFQATT, SNEGSKA (reference sequence). The CDR3 sequence is CSASRQEREQYF. The CDR3 DNA is TGCAGTGCCAGTAGACAGGAACGCGAGCAGTACTTC.

The chain uses TRBV4-3 and TRBJ2-1, with 10 nucleotides matching TRBD2. The CDR3 is 16 amino acids. CDR1 and CDR2 from the germline V gene are LGHNA and YSLEER. V dropped 5 bases and J dropped 1; count of bases not matched to a gene: 5. CDR3 sequence: CASSTSSGRSYNEQFF. DNA for the CDR3: TGCGCCAGCAGCACCTCTAGCGGGAGATCCTACAATGAGCAGTTCTTC.